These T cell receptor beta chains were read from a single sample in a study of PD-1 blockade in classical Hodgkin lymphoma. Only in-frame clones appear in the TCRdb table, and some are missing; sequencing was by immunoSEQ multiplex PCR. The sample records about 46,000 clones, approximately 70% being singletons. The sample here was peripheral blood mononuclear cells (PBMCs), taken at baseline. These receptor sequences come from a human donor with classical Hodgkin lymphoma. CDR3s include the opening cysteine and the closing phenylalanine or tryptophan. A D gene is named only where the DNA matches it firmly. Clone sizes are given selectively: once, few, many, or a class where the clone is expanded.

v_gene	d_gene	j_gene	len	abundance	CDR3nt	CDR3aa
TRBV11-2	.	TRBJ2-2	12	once	TGTGCCAGCGGCCTGAGGGCCGGGGAGCTGTTTTTT	CASGLRAGELFF
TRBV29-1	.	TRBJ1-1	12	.	TGCAGCGTAACCAGGGGGAACACTGAAGCTTTCTTT	CSVTRGNTEAFF
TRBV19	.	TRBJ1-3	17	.	TGTGCCAGTATGGCCGGATTGAGGGGGTCATCTGGAAACACCATATATTTT	CASMAGLRGSSGNTIYF
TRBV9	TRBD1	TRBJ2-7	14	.	TGTGCCAGCAGCGGACAGGGGGCGTCCTACGAGCAGTACTTC	CASSGQGASYEQYF
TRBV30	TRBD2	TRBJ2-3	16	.	TGTGCCTGGAGTCCCGGGGCTAGCGGGAACACAGATACGCAGTATTTT	CAWSPGASGNTDTQYF
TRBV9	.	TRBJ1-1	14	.	TGTGCCAGCCGGAAATCAGGGTCGAACACTGAAGCTTTCTTT	CASRKSGSNTEAFF
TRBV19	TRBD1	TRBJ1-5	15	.	TGTGCCAGTAGACAAACTACAGGGGGGTATCAGCCCCAGCATTTT	CASRQTTGGYQPQHF
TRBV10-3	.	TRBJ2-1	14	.	TGTGCCATCCGGGCACAGGGCCGTTACAATGAGCAGTTCTTC	CAIRAQGRYNEQFF
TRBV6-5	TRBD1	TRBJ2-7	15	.	TGTGCCAGCAGTGTCCACGGACAGGTTTCCTACGAGCAGTACTTC	CASSVHGQVSYEQYF
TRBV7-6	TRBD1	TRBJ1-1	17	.	TGTGCCAGCAGCTTCGCCGTGGGCGGACAGGGCGGCACTGAAGCTTTCTTT	CASSFAVGGQGGTEAFF
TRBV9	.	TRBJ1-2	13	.	TGTGCCAGCACCTCGGACGGGGACTATGGCTACACCTTC	CASTSDGDYGYTF
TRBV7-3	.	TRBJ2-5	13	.	TGTGCCAGCAGCTTAATCGGGGGTGAGACCCAGTACTTC	CASSLIGGETQYF
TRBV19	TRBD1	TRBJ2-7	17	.	TGTGCCAGTAGTATAGGCTTTGGACAGGGGGCTTTTGGCGAGCAGTACTTC	CASSIGFGQGAFGEQYF
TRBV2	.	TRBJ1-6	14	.	TGTGCCAGCACCTTGACAGAAAGTGCTTCACCCCTCCACTTT	CASTLTESASPLHF
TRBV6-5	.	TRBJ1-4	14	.	TGTGCCAGCGCTTTAGACTCAACTAATGAAAAACTGTTTTTT	CASALDSTNEKLFF
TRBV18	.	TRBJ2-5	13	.	TGTGCCAGCTCGGGCCTAGGGTACGAGACCCAGTACTTC	CASSGLGYETQYF
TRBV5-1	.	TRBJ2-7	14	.	TGCGCCAGCAGCTTGGAGGGCCACAGCTACGAGCAGTACTTC	CASSLEGHSYEQYF
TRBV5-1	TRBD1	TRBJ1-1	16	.	TGCGCCAGCAGCCTAGGACAGGGAGGAATGAACACTGAAGCTTTCTTT	CASSLGQGGMNTEAFF
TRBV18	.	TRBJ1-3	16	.	TGTGCCAGCTCGCGAATTGGGGAGATGTCTGGAAACACCATATATTTT	CASSRIGEMSGNTIYF
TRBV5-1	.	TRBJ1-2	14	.	TGCGCCAGCAGCTTGGACAGTGCTAACTATGGCTACACCTTC	CASSLDSANYGYTF
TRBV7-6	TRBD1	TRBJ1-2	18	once	TGTGCCAGCAGCCTTGGACCTGGCGGGACAGGGGACAACTATGGCTACACCTTC	CASSLGPGGTGDNYGYTF
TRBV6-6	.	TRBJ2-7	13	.	TGTGCCAGCAGCTCCGGACCCGGACGGTGGCAGTACTTC	CASSSGPGRWQYF
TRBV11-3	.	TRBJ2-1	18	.	TGTGCCAGCAGCTTAGTACCCCTGGGACACCTTGGTCACAATGAGCAGTTCTTC	CASSLVPLGHLGHNEQFF
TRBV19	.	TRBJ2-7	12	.	TGTGCCAGTAGTATCGAGGGATACGAGCAGTACTTC	CASSIEGYEQYF
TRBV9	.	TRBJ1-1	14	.	TGTGCCAGCAGCGTAGGCCAGGACCACGGTGAAGCTTTCTTT	CASSVGQDHGEAFF
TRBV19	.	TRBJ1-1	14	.	TGTGCCAGTAGAGAATGGGAAGGGGGCACTGAAGCTTTCTTT	CASREWEGGTEAFF
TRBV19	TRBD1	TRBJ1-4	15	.	TGTGCCAGTAGTCCGGGACAGGGGTCTAATGAAAAACTGTTTTTT	CASSPGQGSNEKLFF
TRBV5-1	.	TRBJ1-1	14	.	TGCGCCAGCAGCTTGAGGGTTTCGGACACTGAAGCTTTCTTT	CASSLRVSDTEAFF
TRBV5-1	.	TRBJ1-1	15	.	TGCGCCAGCAGCTTGGCCACGGCCTCAGTCACTGAAGCTTTCTTT	CASSLATASVTEAFF
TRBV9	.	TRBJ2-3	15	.	TGTGCCAGCAGCGTAGCGGTTGGCGGCACAGATACGCAGTATTTT	CASSVAVGGTDTQYF
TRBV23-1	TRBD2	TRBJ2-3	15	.	TGCGCCAGCAGCCGGGGGGGGGCTATGACAGATACGCAGTATTTT	CASSRGGAMTDTQYF
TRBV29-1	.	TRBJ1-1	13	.	TGCAGCGTTCGCCTAATCGGGGACACTGAAGCTTTCTTT	CSVRLIGDTEAFF
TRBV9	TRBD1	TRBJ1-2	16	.	TGTGCCAGCAGCGTGGGGGACAGGATAATTAACTATGGCTACACCTTC	CASSVGDRIINYGYTF
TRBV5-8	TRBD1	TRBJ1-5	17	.	TGTGCCAGCAGCATCAATGCCGGGACAGGGGGCTTGAGGCCCCAGCATTTT	CASSINAGTGGLRPQHF
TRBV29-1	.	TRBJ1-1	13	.	TGCAGCGTTCCGGGACAATTTAACACTGAAGCTTTCTTT	CSVPGQFNTEAFF
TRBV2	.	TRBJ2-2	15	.	TGTGCCAGTCAGACACTAGCATCGGGCGCCGGGGAGCTGTTTTTT	CASQTLASGAGELFF
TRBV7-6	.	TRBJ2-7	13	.	TGTGCCAGCAGCTTAGCCGCCCCGGGAGAGCAGTACTTC	CASSLAAPGEQYF
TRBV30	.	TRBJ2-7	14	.	TGTGCCTGGAGTGTTGGTGGGGGCAAAAACGAGCAGTACTTC	CAWSVGGGKNEQYF
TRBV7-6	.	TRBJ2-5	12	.	TGTGCCAGCAGCCCAAGTCGAGAGACCCAGTACTTC	CASSPSRETQYF
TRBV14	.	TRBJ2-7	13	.	TGTGCCAGCAGCCATGGGCAGAACTACGAGCAGTACTTC	CASSHGQNYEQYF
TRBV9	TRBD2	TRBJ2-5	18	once	TGTGCCAGCAGCGTAGCAGGTGGAGCGGGAGGTCCACAAGAGACCCAGTACTTC	CASSVAGGAGGPQETQYF
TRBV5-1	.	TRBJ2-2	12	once	TGCGCCAGCAGCTTGGTATCCGGGGAGCTGTTTTTT	CASSLVSGELFF
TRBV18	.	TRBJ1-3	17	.	TGTGCCAGCTCACCACCGAATCTTTCAGGGTCCGGAAACACCATATATTTT	CASSPPNLSGSGNTIYF
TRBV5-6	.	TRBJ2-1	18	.	TGTGCCAGCAGCTCGGGATGGGGGTATAGCGGAGCCTACAATGAGCAGTTCTTC	CASSSGWGYSGAYNEQFF
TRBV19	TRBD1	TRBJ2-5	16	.	TGTGCCAGTAGTGGCTCAGGGGGCGCGAGGCAAGAGACCCAGTACTTC	CASSGSGGARQETQYF
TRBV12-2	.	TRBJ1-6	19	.	TGTGCAAGTCGCTTAGCCTCAGCCTACCTCGACAGGGGAAATTCACCCCTCCACTTT	CASRLASAYLDRGNSPLHF